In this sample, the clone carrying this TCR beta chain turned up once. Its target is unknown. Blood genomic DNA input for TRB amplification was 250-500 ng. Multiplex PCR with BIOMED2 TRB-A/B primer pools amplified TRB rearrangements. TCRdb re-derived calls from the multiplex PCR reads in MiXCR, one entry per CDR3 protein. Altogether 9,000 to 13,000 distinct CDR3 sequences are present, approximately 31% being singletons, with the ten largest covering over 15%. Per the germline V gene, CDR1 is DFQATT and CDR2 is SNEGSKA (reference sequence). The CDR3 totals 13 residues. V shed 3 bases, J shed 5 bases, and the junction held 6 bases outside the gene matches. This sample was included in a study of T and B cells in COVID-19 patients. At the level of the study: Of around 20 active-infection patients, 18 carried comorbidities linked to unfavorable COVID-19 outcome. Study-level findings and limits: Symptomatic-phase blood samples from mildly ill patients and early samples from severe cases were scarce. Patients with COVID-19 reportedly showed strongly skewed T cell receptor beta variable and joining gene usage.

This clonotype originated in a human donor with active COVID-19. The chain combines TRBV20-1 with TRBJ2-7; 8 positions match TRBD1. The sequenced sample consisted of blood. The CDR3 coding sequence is TGCAGTGCTAGGCTGGACAGGGCGAACGAGCAGTACTTC. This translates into CSARLDRANEQYF.